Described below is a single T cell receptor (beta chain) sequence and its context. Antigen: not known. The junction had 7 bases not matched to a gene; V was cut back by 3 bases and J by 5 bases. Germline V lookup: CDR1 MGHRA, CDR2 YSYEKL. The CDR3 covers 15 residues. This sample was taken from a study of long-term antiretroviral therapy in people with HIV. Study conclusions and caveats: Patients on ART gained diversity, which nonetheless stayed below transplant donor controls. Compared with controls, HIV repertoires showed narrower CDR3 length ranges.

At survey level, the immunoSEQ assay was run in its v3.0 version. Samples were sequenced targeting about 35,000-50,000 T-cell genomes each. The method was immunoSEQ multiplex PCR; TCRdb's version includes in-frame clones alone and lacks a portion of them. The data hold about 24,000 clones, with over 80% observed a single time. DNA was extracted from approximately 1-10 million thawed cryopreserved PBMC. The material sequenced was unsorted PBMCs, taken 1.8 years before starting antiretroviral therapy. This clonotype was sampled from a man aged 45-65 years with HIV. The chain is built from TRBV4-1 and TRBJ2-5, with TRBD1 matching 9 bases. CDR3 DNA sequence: TGCGCCAGCAGCCAGCCCGGGACAGGGCCTGAGACCCAGTACTTC. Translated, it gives CASSQPGTGPETQYF.